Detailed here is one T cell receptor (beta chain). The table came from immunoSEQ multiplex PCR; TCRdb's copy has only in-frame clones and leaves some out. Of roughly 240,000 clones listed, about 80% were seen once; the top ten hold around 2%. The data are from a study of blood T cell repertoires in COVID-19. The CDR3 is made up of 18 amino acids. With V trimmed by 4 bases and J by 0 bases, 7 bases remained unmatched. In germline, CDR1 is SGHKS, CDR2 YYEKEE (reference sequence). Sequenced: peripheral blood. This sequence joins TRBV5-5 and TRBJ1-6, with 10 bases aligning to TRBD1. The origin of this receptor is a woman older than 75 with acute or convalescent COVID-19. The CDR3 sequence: CASSRQGATSSYNSPLHF. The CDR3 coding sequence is TGTGCCAGCAGCCGACAGGGGGCCACGAGCTCCTATAATTCACCCCTCCACTTT.